The clone carrying this T cell receptor beta chain was seen only once. Its antigen remains unidentified. During the collection period, no donor immune events like infections were recorded. Assay used: immunoSEQ multiplex PCR; TCRdb lists only in-frame clones, some missing. The sample has tens of thousands of clones; approximately 91% are singletons. These data originate in a study of identifying expanded T cells in peripheral blood. Findings of the study overall: Clone count variance between roughly two-week samples rose with total template count.

Specimen: blood. The sequence was collected from a person between 18 and 75 years old in good health.

CDR3 residues: CASSQDFAGGQETQYF. CDR3 DNA: TGCGCCAGCAGCCAAGATTTTGCGGGGGGCCAAGAGACCCAGTACTTC. The V and J genes are TRBV4-3 and TRBJ2-5; 8 bases align to TRBD2. This CDR3 is built from 16 residues. Germline V gene data show CDR1 as LGHNA and CDR2 as YSLEER. The V segment lost 0 bases and the J segment 1 base; nucleotides outside the gene matches: 4.